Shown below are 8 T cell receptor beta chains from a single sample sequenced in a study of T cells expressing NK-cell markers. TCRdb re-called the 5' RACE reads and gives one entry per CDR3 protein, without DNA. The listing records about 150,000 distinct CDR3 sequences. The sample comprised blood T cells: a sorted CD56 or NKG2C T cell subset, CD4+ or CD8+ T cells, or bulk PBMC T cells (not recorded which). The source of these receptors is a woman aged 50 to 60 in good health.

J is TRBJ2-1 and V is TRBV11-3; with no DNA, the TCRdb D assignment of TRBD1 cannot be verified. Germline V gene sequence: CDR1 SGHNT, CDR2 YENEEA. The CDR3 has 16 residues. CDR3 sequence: CASSSPSGTGVWEQFF.

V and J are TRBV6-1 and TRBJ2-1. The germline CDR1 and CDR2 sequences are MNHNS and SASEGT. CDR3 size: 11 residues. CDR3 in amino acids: CASSEIGEQFF.

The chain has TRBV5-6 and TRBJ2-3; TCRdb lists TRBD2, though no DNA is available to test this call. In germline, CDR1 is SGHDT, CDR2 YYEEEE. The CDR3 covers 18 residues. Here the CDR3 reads CASSLASGRGGDTDTQYF.

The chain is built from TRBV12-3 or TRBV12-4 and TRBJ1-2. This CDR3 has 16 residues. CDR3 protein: CASSGAEGGKIYGYTF.

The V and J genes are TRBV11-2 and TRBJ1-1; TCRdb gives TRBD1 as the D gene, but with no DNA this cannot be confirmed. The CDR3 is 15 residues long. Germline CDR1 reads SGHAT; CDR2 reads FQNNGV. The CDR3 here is CASSPWAGTNTEAFF.

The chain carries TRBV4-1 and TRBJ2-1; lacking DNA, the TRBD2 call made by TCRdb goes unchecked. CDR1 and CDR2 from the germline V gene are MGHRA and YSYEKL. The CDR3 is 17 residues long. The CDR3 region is CASSREGGGGSYNEQFF.

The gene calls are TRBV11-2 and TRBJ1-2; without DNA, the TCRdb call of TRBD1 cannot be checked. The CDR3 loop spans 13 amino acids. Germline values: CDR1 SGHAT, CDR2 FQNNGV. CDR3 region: CASSQRDHNGYTF.

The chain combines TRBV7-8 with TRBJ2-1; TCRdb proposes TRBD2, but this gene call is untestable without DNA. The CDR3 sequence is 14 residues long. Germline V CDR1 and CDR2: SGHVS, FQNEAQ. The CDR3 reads CASSSIAGGPSEFF.